This T cell receptor (beta chain) is from a study of shared clonotypes between healthy human individuals (dated by TCRdb to 2018 to 2020). Broadly, across the study: The cohort included three men and a couple of women between 18 and 49 years of age. For each donor, three plates each were used for CD4 naive and CD4 memory, two plates were used for CD8 naive, and one plate was used for CD8 memory. Blood TCR repertoires of roughly 5 healthy adults were deeply sequenced to estimate repertoire size and the extent of clonotype sharing between individuals. To increase sequencing depth and limit assay-specific biases, TCR repertoire library preparation and sequencing were carried out by different laboratories using diverse techniques. Each donor's leukapheresis produced roughly between roughly 0.85 and 10 billion PBMCs. Broad study findings and their caveats: Pairwise subsampling led to the expectation that sequencing depth would affect the degree of clonotype sharing among donors. Compared with non-shared clonotypes, the clonotypes found in all four sorted-subset donors had higher generation probabilities. Sharing across a few donors was observed for about 5% of naive CD4, over 3% of naive CD8, about 2.3% of memory CD4, and about 0.38% of memory CD8 clonotypes. Because the study included only a small number of donors, the genetic and exposure-history diversity represented was limited. Naive subsets generally had larger estimated clonotype richness than memory subsets did. Rarefaction of sorted-subset datasets indicated incomplete sequencing despite the large sequencing depth. Sampling was restricted to blood, and TCR repertoires in tissues likely differ from the TCR repertoires found in blood.

Remarks on this clone: The antigen it binds to is not known. The sample holds no much larger clone one base away, and base qualities are not on file.

Using the deep immunoSEQ assay, multiplex PCR amplified TCR CDR3 regions from genomic DNA. Genomic DNA extracted from each cell subset was distributed evenly over all wells of several immunoSEQ 96-well plates, and each plate served as one replicate. Each replicate PCR for sorted subsets received 150 to 250 ng genomic DNA, equal to roughly 30,000 T cell genomes. Purified libraries were measured with a Qubit 3.0 fluorometer, size-checked on a Bioanalyzer 2100, and measured again with the KAPA Library Quantification kit. Each immunoSEQ 96-well plate was sequenced on its own single-read 150-cycle Illumina NextSeq 550 flow cell. From the authors' description of their analysis: The immunoSEQ output contained only junctional sequences without quality scores, so filtering could not match that applied to full-length reads. Sequences were annotated with PyIR, a Python wrapper for IgBLAST v1.9, and V/J genes and CDR3 were assigned using IMGT germline references. Reads were filtered out if the reads had weak V/J assignments (E-value above 1e-6), no CDR3, stop codons, out-of-frame junctions, or ambiguous translated residues. V3J clonotypes were defined by identical inferred V gene, J gene, and CDR3 amino acid sequence. Percentage overlap between repertoires was calculated by dividing the number of shared unique clonotypes by the size of the smaller repertoire. Richness of each repertoire was evaluated using RTK rarefaction, the Chao1 estimator, and Recon v2.1 estimates of unobserved clonotypes. Generation probabilities for all TCRbeta clonotypes obtained by the gDNA method from four donors were computed using OLGA. Drawn from immuneACCESS, this table holds only the in-frame rearrangements with V and J called that TCRdb kept. Clones are partly lost; checked studies trace under half to an unresolved V gene and leave the rest unexplained. V and J calls and clone size come straight from that table; D and trimming were deduced from the DNA. For this sample there are 950,000 to 1,200,000 clones; roughly 80% appear just once. Of the sample, 0.7% to 0.95% falls within the top ten clones.

Donors were healthy HIV-negative adults with no recently reported acute infections or vaccinations. Every donor was a Caucasian adult living in Nashville, Tennessee, USA. Magnetic negative selection was used to enrich CD4+ T cells, after which naive cells were positively selected on CD45RA and the negative fraction became the memory subset. Blood was collected by leukapheresis, and PBMCs were isolated by Ficoll-Histopaque density gradient centrifugation and then cryopreserved in liquid nitrogen vapor phase. Purity and quantity of every magnetically sorted T cell population were checked by analytical flow cytometry. Genomic DNA was isolated from each sorted fraction and quantified by UV absorbance on a Nanodrop 2000c. V loses 0 bases, J loses 9 bases, and the germline ends lie 15 bases apart. The germline V gene provides CDR1 MNHEY and CDR2 SVGAGI. Taken from cysteine to phenylalanine, the CDR3 has 16 residues. CDR3 DNA is the only sequence kept; it has 48 bases, read in frame from the first base.

This clonotype was sampled from a man between 18 and 35 years old in good health. Some clones in this sample may be carry-over from other donors' samples. The chain couples TRBV6-5 to TRBJ1-6, with no reliable assignment of the D segment. Sequencing was done on a sample of memory CD4+ T cells from PBMCs. Per the publication, the cell subset or site label means: CD45RA-negative fraction. The CDR3 amino acid sequence is: CASSYSYMQSPSPLHF. Here is the DNA: TGTGCCAGCAGTTACTCTTATATGCAGTCTCCTTCACCCCTCCACTTT.